This T cell receptor beta chain was captured in a study of control samples from healthy donors and cancer patients. The V and J ends lost 4 bases and 0 bases respectively, with 10 bases between them. Germline CDR1 and CDR2: SGHVS and FNYEAQ. The CDR3 consists of 15 residues. Generated by immunoSEQ multiplex PCR, the TCRdb table keeps only in-frame clones and is missing some. The table has under 110,000 clones, around 89% seen once. V gene TRBV7-6 combines with J gene TRBJ1-3; no clear D gene. The clonotype comes from a man aged 30 to 45 in good health. The sequencing sample was made of blood. DNA of the CDR3: TGTGCCAGCAGCTCACTCCGGAGCTCTGGAAACACCATATATTTT. Amino acids: CASSSLRSSGNTIYF. The variable domain in full, completed from reference TRBV7-6 and TRBJ1-3, reads GAGVSQSPRYKVTKRGQDVALRCDPISGHVSLYWYRQALGQGPEFLTYFNYEAQQDKSGLPNDRFSAERPEGSISTLTIQRTEQRDSAMYRCASSSLRSSGNTIYFGEGSWLTVV.